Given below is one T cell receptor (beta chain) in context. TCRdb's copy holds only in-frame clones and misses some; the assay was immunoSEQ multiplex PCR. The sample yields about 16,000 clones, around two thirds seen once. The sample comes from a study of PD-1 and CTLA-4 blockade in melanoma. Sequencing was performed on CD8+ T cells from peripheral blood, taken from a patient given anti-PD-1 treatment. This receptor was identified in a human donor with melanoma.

The CDR3 reads CASSYEGTHSYEQYF. In DNA form, the CDR3 reads TGTGCCAGCAGTTACGAAGGGACGCATTCCTACGAGCAGTACTTC. The chain employs TRBV6-5 and TRBJ2-7; D possibly matches TRBD1 or TRBD2 (5 bases each). CDR3 length equals 15 residues. With 2 bases removed from V and 1 base from J, the gap between germline ends came to 12 bases. Germline CDR1 and CDR2: MNHEY and SVGAGI.